Listed here are 20 T cell receptor beta chains from one sample, sequenced in a study of cytomegalovirus exposure and HLA in healthy donors. A multiplex PCR was run with 60 Vbeta primers and 13 Jbeta primers. Method: immunoSEQ multiplex PCR; TCRdb's copy keeps in-frame clones and lacks some. The table shows 100,000 to 150,000 clones, with over 9.5% occurring only once. The specimen sequenced was PBMCs. These receptors all stem from a woman aged 18-30 years in good health and CMV-seropositive.

The chain couples TRBV5-6 to TRBJ2-3; the D is unclear. V gave up 6 bases and J gave up 0 bases, with 17 bases separating them. Per the germline V gene, CDR1 is SGHDT and CDR2 is YYEEEE. The CDR3 is 16 residues long. The CDR3 bases are TGTGCCAGCATTCGCGTCTCACAGAAAAGCACAGATACGCAGTATTTT. Its protein product is CASIRVSQKSTDTQYF.

V is TRBV6-1 and J is TRBJ2-5; 8 bases are a match to TRBD1. V lost 2 bases, J lost 5 bases, and 4 bases stayed unmatched. The CDR3 consists of 14 residues. The germline CDR1 and CDR2 sequences are MNHNS and SASEGT. The chain's CDR3 is CASSEQGARETQYF. The CDR3 DNA sequence: TGTGCCAGCAGTGAACAGGGGGCTAGGGAGACCCAGTACTTC.

The gene calls are TRBV30 and TRBJ1-5; the match to TRBD1 covers 12 bases. The germline gives CDR1 GTSNPN, CDR2 SVGIG (reference sequence). There are 21 residues in the CDR3. The J segment lost 2 bases and the V segment lost 0 bases, leaving 17 bases of the junction unmatched. The CDR3: CAWSVRVGTGGVLERNQPQHF. The CDR3 nucleotides read TGTGCCTGGAGTGTACGCGTAGGGACAGGGGGCGTTTTAGAGCGCAATCAGCCCCAGCATTTT.

This chain uses TRBV5-1 with TRBJ2-7, with D tentatively TRBD1 (6 bases). CDR1 and CDR2 (germline): SGHRS, YFSETQ. The CDR3 covers 15 residues. V was shortened by 0 bases and J by 0 bases, with 10 bases between the two germline ends. CDR3 protein: CASSLDARGSYEQYF. In nucleotides, the CDR3 is TGCGCCAGCAGCTTGGACGCCAGGGGCTCCTACGAGCAGTACTTC. Full variable domain (remainder filled in from reference TRBV5-1 and TRBJ2-7): KAGVTQTPRYLIKTRGQQVTLSCSPISGHRSVSWYQQTPGQGLQFLFEYFSETQRNKGNFPGRFSGRQFSNSRSEMNVSTLELGDSALYLCASSLDARGSYEQYFGPGTRLTVT.

The table lists this clone with a few counts. J is TRBJ2-3 and V is TRBV28; no clear D. V lost 6 bases to trimming and J lost 1 base, with 8 bases between them. Germline V gives CDR1 MDHEN, CDR2 SYDVKM. The CDR3 totals 13 residues. The CDR3 loop is CASRRQGTDTQYF. The CDR3 region has the DNA TGTGCCAGCAGACGTCAGGGCACAGATACGCAGTATTTT.

CDR3 bases: TGTGCCTGGAGTGTCGGGGTGAAGAACACTGAAGCTTTCTTT. As protein: CAWSVGVKNTEAFF. The chain uses TRBV30 and TRBJ1-1; D is unclear. The V gene's germline CDR1 is GTSNPN and CDR2 SVGIG (reference sequence). V was clipped by 0 bases and J by 1 base, with 9 bases between them. This CDR3 comprises 14 residues.

This clone was seen only a few times. The gene calls are TRBV14 and TRBJ1-4; 9 nucleotides agree with TRBD1. V lost 9 bases and J lost 8; bases outside the gene matches: 4. The CDR3 has 12 residues. Germline V gene sequence: CDR1 SGHDN, CDR2 FVKESK. CDR3 bases: TGTGCCAGAGGACAGGGGAGGGAAAAACTGTTTTTT. Protein sequence: CARGQGREKLFF.

The chain recombines TRBV28 with TRBJ1-2; the match to TRBD1 covers 9 bases. V lost 3 bases and J lost 8; bases outside the gene matches: 7. The CDR3 loop spans 14 amino acids. Germline V CDR1 and CDR2: MDHEN, SYDVKM. CDR3 region: CASSFWDRARGYTF. CDR3 coding DNA: TGTGCCAGCAGTTTTTGGGACAGGGCTCGGGGCTACACCTTC.

In this sample, this clone turned up a few times. The chain links TRBV5-6 to TRBJ2-5; D perhaps matches TRBD2 (6 bases). The CDR3 consists of 14 residues. CDR1 and CDR2 from the germline V gene are SGHDT and YYEEEE. Trimming removed 3 bases from V and 0 bases from J, with 9 bases in between. CDR3 loop: CASSSGLDQETQYF. CDR3 nucleotide sequence: TGTGCCAGCAGCTCGGGACTGGACCAAGAGACCCAGTACTTC.

This clone was counted a few times. This chain connects TRBV27 to TRBJ2-7, with 8 bases that match TRBD1. CDR3 length equals 17 residues. Germline V gene data show CDR1 as MNHEY and CDR2 as SMNVEV (reference sequence). Unmatched junction bases numbered 12, after V lost 2 bases and J lost 3 bases. The CDR3 nucleotides are TGTGCCAGCAGTTTAAATAGTTGGCAGGGGGCGCGCTACGAGCAGTACTTC. This gives the protein CASSLNSWQGARYEQYF.

In its sample, this clone was seen a few times. V and J are TRBV6-6 and TRBJ2-7; D is possibly TRBD1 (5 bases). CDR3 length: 14 residues. The ends were cut back, 0 bases at V and 2 bases at J, with 8 bases in the middle. CDR1 is MNHNY, CDR2 SVGAGI, per germline (reference sequence). CDR3 coding DNA: TGTGCCAGCAGTTACTCGGGGCCCACCTACGAGCAGTACTTC. Amino acid sequence: CASSYSGPTYEQYF.

The CDR3 spells CATSPGLANQNEQFF. Written as DNA, the CDR3 is TGTGCCACCAGTCCGGGACTAGCGAACCAGAATGAGCAGTTCTTC. This rearrangement joins TRBV15 to TRBJ2-1; the match to TRBD2 covers 10 bases. The CDR3 is 15 amino acids. The trim removed 6 bases at V and 7 bases at J, leaving 9 bases unmatched. The germline CDR1 and CDR2 sequences are LNHNV and YYDKDF (reference sequence).

This clone was detected a few times. The chain is built from TRBV25-1 and TRBJ1-2, with a tentative D call TRBD1 (6 bases). Trimming took off 1 base at V and 5 bases at J, with 14 bases between the two ends. CDR1 MGHDK and CDR2 SYGVNS come from the germline V gene. The CDR3 is 15 residues long. CDR3 nucleotides: TGTGCCAGCAGTGAATTGGGGGCCCCTAGGTATGGCTACACCTTC. Residues: CASSELGAPRYGYTF.

The chain has TRBV29-1 and TRBJ2-7, with 9 bases lining up with TRBD2. CDR1 is SQVTM and CDR2 is ANQGSEA in the germline V gene. The CDR3 has 13 amino acids. The ends lost 4 bases at V and 6 bases at J; junction bases unmatched: 7. CDR3 sequence (DNA): TGCAGCGTTGGATCGGCGGGAGGGACCGAGCAGTACTTC. Amino acids: CSVGSAGGTEQYF.

The J gene is TRBJ2-6, the V gene TRBV7-3; TRBD1 matches 9 bases. This CDR3 is built from 19 residues. Germline-derived CDR1 and CDR2 are SGHTA and FQGTGA. Trimming removed 2 bases from V and 0 bases from J; junction bases left unmatched: 8. CDR3 DNA: TGTGCCAGCAGCTTACGTTCAGGACAGGGGAGCTCTGGGGCCAACGTCCTGACTTTC. Residues: CASSLRSGQGSSGANVLTF.

Only a few counts were recorded for this clone. The chain recombines TRBV5-1 with TRBJ2-3; 9 bases agree with TRBD1. V lost 4 bases and J lost 1; bases outside the gene matches: 4. CDR3 length equals 15 residues. Looked up from germline, CDR1 is SGHRS and CDR2 is YFSETQ. The CDR3 region has the DNA TGCGCCAGCAGCGGGGGACAGGGAGGCACAGATACGCAGTATTTT. As protein: CASSGGQGGTDTQYF.

The rearrangement uses TRBV5-6 and TRBJ2-3; TRBD2 might be the D (6 bases). The germline V gene has CDR1 SGHDT and CDR2 YYEEEE. The CDR3 is 15 residues long. V lost 2 bases to trimming and J lost 6 bases, with 16 bases between them. The CDR3 sequence: CASSFPGLPTDTQYF. The CDR3 nucleotides are TGTGCCAGCAGCTTTCCGGGACTCCCCACCGATACGCAGTATTTT. Drawing the rest from reference TRBV5-6 and TRBJ2-3, the complete variable domain is DAGVTQSPTHLIKTRGQQVTLRCSPKSGHDTVSWYQQALGQGPQFIFQYYEEEERQRGNFPDRFSGHQFPNYSSELNVNALLLGDSALYLCASSFPGLPTDTQYFGPGTRLTVL.

Only one count was recorded for this clone. The genes are TRBV12-5 and TRBJ1-2, with a weak D call TRBD1 (5 bases). Germline values: CDR1 LGHNT, CDR2 FRNRAP. V lost 6 bases, J lost 4 bases, and 12 bases lay in between. CDR3 length: 13 residues. This CDR3 reads CASGIGTAYGYTF. CDR3 nucleotides: TGTGCTAGTGGCATCGGGACTGCCTATGGCTACACCTTC.

This clone was counted only a few times. The chain couples TRBV2 to TRBJ1-2; 10 nucleotides match TRBD1. J gave up 5 bases and V 4 bases, and 10 bases lay outside the gene matches. CDR3 length: 16 residues. Germline-derived CDR1 and CDR2 are SNHLY and FYNNEI. CDR3 loop: CASSVTGTGAPYGYTF. The CDR3 bases are TGTGCCAGCAGTGTGACCGGGACAGGGGCTCCTTATGGCTACACCTTC.

The chain couples TRBV5-1 to TRBJ2-5, with 8 bases aligning to TRBD2. Germline loops: CDR1 SGHRS, CDR2 YFSETQ. J gave up 5 bases and V 2 bases, and 2 bases lay outside the gene matches. The CDR3 spans 13 residues. DNA for the CDR3: TGCGCCAGCAGCTTCGGGAGGGAGGAGACCCAGTACTTC. Translating it yields CASSFGREETQYF.